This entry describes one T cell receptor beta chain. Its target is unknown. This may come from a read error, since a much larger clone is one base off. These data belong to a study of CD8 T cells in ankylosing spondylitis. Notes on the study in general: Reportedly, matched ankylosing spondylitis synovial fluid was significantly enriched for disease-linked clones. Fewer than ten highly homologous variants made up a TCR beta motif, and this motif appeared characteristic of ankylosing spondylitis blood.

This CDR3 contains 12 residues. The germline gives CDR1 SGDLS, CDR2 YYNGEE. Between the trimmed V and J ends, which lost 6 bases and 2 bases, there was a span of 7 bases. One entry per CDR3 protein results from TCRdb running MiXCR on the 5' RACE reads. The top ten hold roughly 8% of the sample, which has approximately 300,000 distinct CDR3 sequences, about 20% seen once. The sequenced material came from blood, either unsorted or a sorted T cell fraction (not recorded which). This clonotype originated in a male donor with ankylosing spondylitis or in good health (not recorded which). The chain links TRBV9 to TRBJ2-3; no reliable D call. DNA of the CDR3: TGTGCCAGCATCGTGACCACAGATACGCAGTATTTT. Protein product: CASIVTTDTQYF.